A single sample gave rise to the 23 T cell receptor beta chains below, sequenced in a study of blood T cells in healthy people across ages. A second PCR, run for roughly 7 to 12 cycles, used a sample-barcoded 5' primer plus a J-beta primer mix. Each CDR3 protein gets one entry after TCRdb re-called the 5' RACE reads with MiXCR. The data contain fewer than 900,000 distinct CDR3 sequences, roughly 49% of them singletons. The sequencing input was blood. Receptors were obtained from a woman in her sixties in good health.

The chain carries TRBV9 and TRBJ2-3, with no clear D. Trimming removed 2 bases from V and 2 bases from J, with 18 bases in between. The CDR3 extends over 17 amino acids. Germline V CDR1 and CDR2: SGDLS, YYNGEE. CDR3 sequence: CASSVLPPNQPTDTQYF. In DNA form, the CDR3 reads TGTGCCAGCAGCGTTCTACCACCTAACCAACCCACAGATACGCAGTATTTT.

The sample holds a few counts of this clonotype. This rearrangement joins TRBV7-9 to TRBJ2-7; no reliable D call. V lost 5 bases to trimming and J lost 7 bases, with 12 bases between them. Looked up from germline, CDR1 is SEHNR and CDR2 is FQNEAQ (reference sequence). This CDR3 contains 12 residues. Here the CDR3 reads CASSLKVWEQYF. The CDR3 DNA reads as TGTGCCAGCAGCCTTAAGGTGTGGGAGCAGTACTTC.

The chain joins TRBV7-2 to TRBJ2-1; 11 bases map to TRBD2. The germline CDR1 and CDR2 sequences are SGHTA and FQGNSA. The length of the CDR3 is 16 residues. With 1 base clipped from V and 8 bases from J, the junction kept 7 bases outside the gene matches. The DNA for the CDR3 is TGTGCCAGCAGCTTAGGTATCTTAGCGGGGGGGGATGAGCAGTTCTTC. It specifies CASSLGILAGGDEQFF.

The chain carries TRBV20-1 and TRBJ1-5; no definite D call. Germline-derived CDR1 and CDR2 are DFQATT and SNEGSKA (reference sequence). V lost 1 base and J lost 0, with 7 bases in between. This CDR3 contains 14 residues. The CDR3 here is CSARVGYSNQPQHF. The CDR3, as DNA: TGCAGTGCTAGAGTGGGTTATAGCAATCAGCCCCAGCATTTT.

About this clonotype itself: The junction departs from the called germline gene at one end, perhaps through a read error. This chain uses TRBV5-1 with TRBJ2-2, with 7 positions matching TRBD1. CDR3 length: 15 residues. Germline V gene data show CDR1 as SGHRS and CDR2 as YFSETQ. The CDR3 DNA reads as TGCGCCGGCAGCTTGATGACAGGGTTCACCGGGGAGCTGTTTTTT. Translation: CAGSLMTGFTGELFF.

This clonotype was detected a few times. In DNA form, the CDR3 reads TGCAGTGCGAAGACGTCGACATCTCTTGGCTACACCTTC. It codes for CSAKTSTSLGYTF. The genes are TRBV20-1 and TRBJ1-2; no clear D. CDR3 length equals 13 residues. V was pared by 6 bases and J by 7 bases, with 18 bases between. The germline CDR1 and CDR2 sequences are DFQATT and SNEGSKA (reference sequence).

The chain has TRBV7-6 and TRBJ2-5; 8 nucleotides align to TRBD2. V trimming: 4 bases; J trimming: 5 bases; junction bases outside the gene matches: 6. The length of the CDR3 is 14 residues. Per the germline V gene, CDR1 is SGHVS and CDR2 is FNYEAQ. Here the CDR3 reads CASSSPAGAETQYF. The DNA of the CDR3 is TGTGCCAGCAGCTCCCCAGCGGGAGCGGAGACCCAGTACTTC.

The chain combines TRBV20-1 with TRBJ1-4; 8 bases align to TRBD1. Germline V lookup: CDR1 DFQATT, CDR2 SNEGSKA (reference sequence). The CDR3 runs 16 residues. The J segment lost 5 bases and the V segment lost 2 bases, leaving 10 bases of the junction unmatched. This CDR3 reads CSARSPPGQVNEKLFF. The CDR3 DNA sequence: TGCAGTGCTAGAAGCCCACCGGGACAGGTCAATGAAAAACTGTTTTTT.

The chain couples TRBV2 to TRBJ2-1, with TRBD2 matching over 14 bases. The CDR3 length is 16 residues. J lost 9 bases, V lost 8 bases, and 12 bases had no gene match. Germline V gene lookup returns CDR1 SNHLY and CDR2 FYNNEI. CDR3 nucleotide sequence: TGTGCCAGCTCTCTAGAGGGGACTAGCGGGAGAAGTGAGCAGTTCTTC. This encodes CASSLEGTSGRSEQFF.

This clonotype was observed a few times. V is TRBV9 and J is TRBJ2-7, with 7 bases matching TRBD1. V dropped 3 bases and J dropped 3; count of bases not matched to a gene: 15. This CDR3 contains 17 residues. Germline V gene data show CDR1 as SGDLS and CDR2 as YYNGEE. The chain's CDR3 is CASSAFASTGWDYEQYF. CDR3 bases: TGTGCCAGCAGCGCGTTTGCTTCGACAGGGTGGGACTACGAGCAGTACTTC.

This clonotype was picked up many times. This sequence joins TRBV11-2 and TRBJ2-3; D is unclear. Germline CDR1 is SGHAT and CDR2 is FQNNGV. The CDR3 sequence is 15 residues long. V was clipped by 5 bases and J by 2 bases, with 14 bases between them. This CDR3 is CASSRLGSDTDTQYF. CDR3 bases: TGTGCCAGCAGCCGTCTCGGCTCCGACACAGATACGCAGTATTTT.

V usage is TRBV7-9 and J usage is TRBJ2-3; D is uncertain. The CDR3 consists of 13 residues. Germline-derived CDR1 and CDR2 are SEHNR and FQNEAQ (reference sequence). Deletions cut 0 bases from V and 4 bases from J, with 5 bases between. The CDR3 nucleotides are TGTGCCAGCAGCTTAGCGATGGCAGATACGCAGTATTTT. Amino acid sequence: CASSLAMADTQYF.

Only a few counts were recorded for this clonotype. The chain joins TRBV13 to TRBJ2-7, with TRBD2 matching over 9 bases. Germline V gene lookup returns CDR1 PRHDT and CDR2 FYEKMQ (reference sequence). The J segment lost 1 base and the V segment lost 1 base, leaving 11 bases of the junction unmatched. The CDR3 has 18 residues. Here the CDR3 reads CASSLDAGGALGSYEQYF. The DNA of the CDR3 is TGTGCCAGCAGCTTAGATGCGGGAGGGGCATTGGGGTCCTACGAGCAGTACTTC.

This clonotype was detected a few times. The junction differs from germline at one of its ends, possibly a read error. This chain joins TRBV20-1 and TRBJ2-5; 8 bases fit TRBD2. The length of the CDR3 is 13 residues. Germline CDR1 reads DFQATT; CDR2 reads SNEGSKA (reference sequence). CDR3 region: CSAREISGTTTYF. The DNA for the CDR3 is TGCAGTGCCAGAGAGATTAGCGGGACCACAACGTACTTC.

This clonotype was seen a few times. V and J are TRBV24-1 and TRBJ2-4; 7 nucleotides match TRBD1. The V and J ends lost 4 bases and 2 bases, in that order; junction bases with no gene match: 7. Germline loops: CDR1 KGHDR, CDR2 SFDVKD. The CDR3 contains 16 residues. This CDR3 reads CATSDARTGSKNIQYF. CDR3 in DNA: TGTGCCACCAGTGACGCTCGGACAGGCTCCAAAAACATTCAGTACTTC.

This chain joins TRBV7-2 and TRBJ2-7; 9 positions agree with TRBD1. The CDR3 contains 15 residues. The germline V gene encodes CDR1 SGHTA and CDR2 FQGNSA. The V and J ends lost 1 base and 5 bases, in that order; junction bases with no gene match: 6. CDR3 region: CASSLGDREFNEQYF. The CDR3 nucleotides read TGTGCCAGCAGCTTAGGGGACAGGGAATTTAACGAGCAGTACTTC.

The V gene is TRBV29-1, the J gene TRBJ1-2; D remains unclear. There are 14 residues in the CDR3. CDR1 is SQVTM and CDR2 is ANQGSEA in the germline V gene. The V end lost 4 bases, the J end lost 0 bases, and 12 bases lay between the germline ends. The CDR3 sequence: CSVVGRLTNYGYTF. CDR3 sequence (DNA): TGCAGCGTTGTGGGCAGATTGACTAACTATGGCTACACCTTC.

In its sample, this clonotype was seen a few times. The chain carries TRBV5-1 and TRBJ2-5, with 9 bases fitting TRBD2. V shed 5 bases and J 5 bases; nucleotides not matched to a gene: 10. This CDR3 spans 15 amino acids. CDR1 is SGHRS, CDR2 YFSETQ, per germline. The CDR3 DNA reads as TGCGCCAGCAGTTCCGGGACTAGCAAGGGGGAGACCCAGTACTTC. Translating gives CASSSGTSKGETQYF.

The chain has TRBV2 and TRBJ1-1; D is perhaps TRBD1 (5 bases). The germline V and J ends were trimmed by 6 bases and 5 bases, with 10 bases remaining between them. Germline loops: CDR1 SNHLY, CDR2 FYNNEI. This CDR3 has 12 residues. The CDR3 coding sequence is TGTGCCAGCAGACTCAGGGAAACTGAAGCTTTCTTT. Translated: CASRLRETEAFF.

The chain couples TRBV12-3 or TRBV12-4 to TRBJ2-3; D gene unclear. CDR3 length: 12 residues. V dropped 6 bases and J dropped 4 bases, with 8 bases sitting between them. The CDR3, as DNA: TGTGCCAGCAGAGGGTTTGCAGATACGCAGTATTTT. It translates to CASRGFADTQYF.

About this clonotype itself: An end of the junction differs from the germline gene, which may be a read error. The CDR3: CASTLLADQETQYF. The CDR3 region has the DNA TGTGCCAGCACCTTACTAGCGGACCAAGAGACCCAGTACTTT. This chain links TRBV6-6 with TRBJ2-5; TRBD2 matches 8 bases. Germline loops: CDR1 MNHNY, CDR2 SVGAGI (reference sequence). CDR3 length equals 14 residues.

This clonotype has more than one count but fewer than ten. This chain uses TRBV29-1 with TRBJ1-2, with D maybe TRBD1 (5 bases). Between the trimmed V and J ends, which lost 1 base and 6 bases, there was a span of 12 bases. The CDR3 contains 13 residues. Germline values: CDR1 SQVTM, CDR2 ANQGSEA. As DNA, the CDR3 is TGCAGCGTTGAAGTAATGCGAGGGGATGGCTACACCTTC. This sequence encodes CSVEVMRGDGYTF. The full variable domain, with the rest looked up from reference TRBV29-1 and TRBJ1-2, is SAVISQKPSRDICQRGTSLTIQCQVDSQVTMMFWYRQQPGQSLTLIATANQGSEATYESGFVIDKFPISRPNLTFSTLTVSNMSPEDSSIYLCSVEVMRGDGYTFGSGTRLTVV.

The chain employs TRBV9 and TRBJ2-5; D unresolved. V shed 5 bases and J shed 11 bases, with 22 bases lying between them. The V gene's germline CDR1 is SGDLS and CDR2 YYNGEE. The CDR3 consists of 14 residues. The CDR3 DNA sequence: TGTGCCAGCAGAGCCGACCCGGTGGGTGATGAGCAGTACTTC. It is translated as CASRADPVGDEQYF.